These 21 T cell receptor beta chains were all obtained from the same sample, sequenced in a study of T cell changes during pregnancy in multiple sclerosis. The table came from immunoSEQ multiplex PCR; TCRdb's copy has only in-frame clones and leaves some out. The profile shows roughly 72,000 clones, over 85% of them singletons. Specimen: CD4+ T cells from peripheral blood mononuclear cells, collected before pregnancy. The origin of the receptors is a female donor with multiple sclerosis, enrolled in a pregnancy study.

The V and J genes are TRBV5-1 and TRBJ2-3, with TRBD2 matching over 14 bases. With 4 bases clipped from V and 6 bases from J, the junction kept 7 bases outside the gene matches. Per the germline V gene, CDR1 is SGHRS and CDR2 is YFSETQ. There are 16 residues in the CDR3. CDR3 in DNA: TGCGCCAGCAGCCGGGGACTAGCGGGAGTCTCGGATACGCAGTATTTT. It translates to CASSRGLAGVSDTQYF.

The rearrangement uses TRBV2 and TRBJ2-1, with D perhaps matching TRBD2 (6 bases). The V gene's germline CDR1 is SNHLY and CDR2 FYNNEI. This CDR3 contains 14 residues. The CDR3 DNA sequence: TGTGGCGGCCGGGGGAGGAGCTCCTACAATGAGCAGTTCTTC. As protein: CGGRGRSSYNEQFF.

The chain is built from TRBV27 and TRBJ2-2, with TRBD2 identical over 11 bases. This CDR3 comprises 17 residues. With V trimmed by 5 bases and J by 5 bases, 10 bases remained unmatched. Germline loops: CDR1 MNHEY, CDR2 SMNVEV (reference sequence). CDR3 in amino acids: CASSPSGLAGGTGELFF. CDR3 coding DNA: TGTGCCAGCAGTCCTAGCGGGCTAGCGGGAGGAACCGGGGAGCTGTTTTTT.

The gene calls are TRBV19 and TRBJ1-1, with D perhaps matching TRBD1 (5 bases). Germline CDR1 reads LNHDA; CDR2 reads SQIVND (reference sequence). V shed 3 bases and J shed 6 bases, with 23 bases lying between them. This CDR3 is built from 17 residues. The CDR3 protein is CASSILVGRSVRAEAFF. The CDR3 DNA follows: TGTGCCAGTAGTATTTTGGTAGGAAGGAGCGTCAGGGCTGAAGCTTTCTTT.

The genes are TRBV4-1 and TRBJ1-1; no reliable D call. This CDR3 comprises 14 residues. Per germline, CDR1 MGHRA and CDR2 YSYEKL. V lost 1 base and J 0 bases, leaving 6 bases between the germline ends. CDR3: CASSQVQMNTEAFF. CDR3 sequence (DNA): TGCGCCAGCAGCCAAGTGCAGATGAACACTGAAGCTTTCTTT.

The genes are TRBV29-1 and TRBJ2-7; 16 nucleotides agree with TRBD2. The CDR3 covers 16 residues. Germline V lookup: CDR1 SQVTM, CDR2 ANQGSEA. V dropped 4 bases and J dropped 4; count of bases not matched to a gene: 7. CDR3 nucleotides: TGCAGCGTTGCCGGGACTAGCGGGAGGGCGGTTTACGAGCAGTACTTC. This encodes CSVAGTSGRAVYEQYF.

V usage is TRBV5-1 and J usage is TRBJ1-5; D not certain. CDR1 SGHRS and CDR2 YFSETQ come from the germline V gene. CDR3 size: 15 residues. The V end lost 5 bases, the J end lost 0 bases, and 12 bases lay between the germline ends. The CDR3 DNA is TGCGCCAGCAGAACAGACCCCGTTAGCAATCAGCCCCAGCATTTT. Translated: CASRTDPVSNQPQHF. Full variable domain (rest looked up from reference TRBV5-1 and TRBJ1-5): KAGVTQTPRYLIKTRGQQVTLSCSPISGHRSVSWYQQTPGQGLQFLFEYFSETQRNKGNFPGRFSGRQFSNSRSEMNVSTLELGDSALYLCASRTDPVSNQPQHFGDGTRLSIL.

The chain couples TRBV4-2 to TRBJ2-4; no reliable D call. The CDR3 sequence is 15 residues long. V shed 1 base and J shed 0 bases, with 7 bases lying between them. Germline V gene sequence: CDR1 LGHNA, CDR2 YNFKEQ. CDR3 in DNA: TGTGCCAGCAGCCAAGGCGTACTAGCCAAAAACATTCAGTACTTC. Its translation: CASSQGVLAKNIQYF.

This rearrangement joins TRBV6-5 to TRBJ1-1; D might be TRBD1 (6 bases). The CDR3 is 16 residues long. V dropped 1 base and J dropped 3 bases, with 15 bases sitting between them. Germline assignment: CDR1 MNHEY and CDR2 SVGAGI. CDR3 in amino acids: CASSYYRADRHTEAFF. As DNA, the CDR3 is TGTGCCAGCAGTTACTATAGGGCCGACAGGCACACTGAAGCTTTCTTT.

The chain employs TRBV6-5 and TRBJ2-1; TRBD2 matches at 8 bases. The J segment lost 5 bases and the V segment lost 5 bases, leaving 8 bases of the junction unmatched. From germline, CDR1 is MNHEY and CDR2 SVGAGI. The CDR3 is 15 residues long. CDR3 bases: TGTGCCAGCAGTCCCGGGGGGGCCCCGAACAATGAGCAGTTCTTC. Amino acids: CASSPGGAPNNEQFF.

V and J are TRBV5-1 and TRBJ2-7, with a possible D match to TRBD2 (7 bases). Germline assignment: CDR1 SGHRS and CDR2 YFSETQ. The CDR3 covers 16 residues. V lost 4 bases, J lost 2 bases, and 19 bases lay in between. This chain's CDR3 is CASSPAEGGFAYEQYF. Written as DNA, the CDR3 is TGCGCCAGCAGCCCTGCGGAGGGGGGGTTTGCCTACGAGCAGTACTTC.

This chain connects TRBV5-1 to TRBJ1-3; D not resolved. The CDR3 extends over 16 amino acids. V dropped 0 bases and J dropped 0 bases, with 10 bases sitting between them. Germline CDR1 reads SGHRS; CDR2 reads YFSETQ. This CDR3 reads CASSLVPKSSGNTIYF. CDR3 bases: TGCGCCAGCAGCTTGGTCCCAAAGAGCTCTGGAAACACCATATATTTT.

CDR3 sequence reads: CASSLFGRNTEAFF. Here the CDR3 DNA reads TGTGCCAGCAGCTTATTCGGTCGGAACACTGAAGCTTTCTTT. V and J are TRBV7-2 and TRBJ1-1, with D uncertain. CDR1 is SGHTA, CDR2 FQGNSA, per germline. This CDR3 has 14 amino acids. The ends were cut back, 2 bases at V and 1 base at J, with 8 bases in the middle.

V gene TRBV5-4 combines with J gene TRBJ1-2, with 7 bases fitting TRBD1. Germline V gene lookup returns CDR1 SGHNT and CDR2 YYREEE (reference sequence). Unmatched junction bases numbered 4, after V lost 4 bases and J lost 4 bases. CDR3 length: 13 residues. CDR3 region: CASSRQGTYGYTF. CDR3 in DNA: TGTGCCAGCAGCCGACAGGGAACCTATGGCTACACCTTC.

V and J are TRBV5-4 and TRBJ1-1; D remains ambiguous. V lost 0 bases and J 2 bases, leaving 5 bases between the germline ends. Germline V CDR1 and CDR2: SGHNT, YYREEE (reference sequence). The CDR3 is 13 residues long. The CDR3 bases are TGTGCCAGCAGCTTGGACAGCAACACTGAAGCTTTCTTT. It codes for CASSLDSNTEAFF.

J is TRBJ2-6 and V is TRBV18; D perhaps matches TRBD1 (6 bases). The CDR3 is 17 residues long. Germline-derived CDR1 and CDR2 are KGHSH and LQKENI. V lost 0 bases and J lost 2, with 11 bases in between. CDR3 sequence: CASSPPWGQAGANVLTF. As DNA, the CDR3 is TGTGCCAGCTCACCACCCTGGGGGCAGGCTGGGGCCAACGTCCTGACTTTC.

The rearrangement uses TRBV6-5 and TRBJ1-2, with 7 bases fitting TRBD1. This CDR3 is 14 amino acids long. V shed 6 bases and J 8 bases; nucleotides not matched to a gene: 12. Per the germline V gene, CDR1 is MNHEY and CDR2 is SVGAGI. This CDR3 reads CASSAFSTGTGYTF. CDR3 coding DNA: TGTGCCAGCAGCGCCTTCTCGACAGGGACCGGCTACACCTTC.

J is TRBJ1-5 and V is TRBV7-9, with D perhaps matching TRBD1 (5 bases). V gave up 6 bases and J gave up 0 bases, with 18 bases separating them. Germline-derived CDR1 and CDR2 are SEHNR and FQNEAQ (reference sequence). This CDR3 is 17 amino acids long. The CDR3 spells CASRPRTTVYSNQPQHF. DNA of the CDR3: TGTGCCAGCAGGCCACGAACGACAGTTTATAGCAATCAGCCCCAGCATTTT.

This clone has just a few counts. This chain's CDR3 is CSVAPSGRANEQFF. CDR3 DNA sequence: TGCAGCGTTGCCCCTAGCGGGAGGGCCAATGAGCAGTTCTTC. The chain has TRBV29-1 and TRBJ2-1, with 12 bases matching TRBD2. The CDR3 covers 14 residues. Germline CDR1 SQVTM, CDR2 ANQGSEA. Unmatched junction bases numbered 4, after V lost 4 bases and J lost 6 bases.

In its sample, this clone was seen once. V gene TRBV6-1 combines with J gene TRBJ2-5; 7 bases are a match to TRBD2. Germline-derived CDR1 and CDR2 are MNHNS and SASEGT. This CDR3 is 14 amino acids long. V shed 6 bases, J shed 4 bases, and the junction held 8 bases outside the gene matches. The DNA of the CDR3 is TGTGCCAGCAGGCGGGGGAATTTTGCAGAGACCCAGTACTTC. This gives the protein CASRRGNFAETQYF.

The rearrangement links TRBV6-1 to TRBJ2-7, with TRBD1 matching over 9 bases. Trimming cost V 8 bases and J 2 bases; bases outside gene matches: 4. CDR1 is MNHNS, CDR2 SASEGT, per germline. There are 13 residues in the CDR3. The CDR3 protein is CASGDRAPYEQYF. CDR3 coding DNA: TGTGCCAGCGGGGACAGGGCCCCCTACGAGCAGTACTTC.